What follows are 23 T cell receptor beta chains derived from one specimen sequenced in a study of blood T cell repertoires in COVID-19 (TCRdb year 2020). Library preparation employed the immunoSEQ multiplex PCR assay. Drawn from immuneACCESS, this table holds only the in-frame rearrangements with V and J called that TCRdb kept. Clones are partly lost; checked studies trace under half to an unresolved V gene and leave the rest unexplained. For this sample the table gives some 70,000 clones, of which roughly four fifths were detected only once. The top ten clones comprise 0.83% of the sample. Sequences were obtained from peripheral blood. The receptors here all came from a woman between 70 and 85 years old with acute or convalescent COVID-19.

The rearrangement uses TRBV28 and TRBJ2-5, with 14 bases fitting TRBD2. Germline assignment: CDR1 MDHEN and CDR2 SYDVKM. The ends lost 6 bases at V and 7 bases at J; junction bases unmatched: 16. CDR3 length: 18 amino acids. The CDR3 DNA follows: TGTGCCAGCAGCCCGGGGGGACTAGCGGGAGTGCAGGCAGGGACCCAGTACTTC. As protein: CASSPGGLAGVQAGTQYF.

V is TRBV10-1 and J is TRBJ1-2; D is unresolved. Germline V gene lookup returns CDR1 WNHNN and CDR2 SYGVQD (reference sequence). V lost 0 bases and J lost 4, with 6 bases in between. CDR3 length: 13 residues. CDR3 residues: CASSESGVYGYTF. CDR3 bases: TGCGCCAGCAGTGAGTCGGGAGTCTATGGCTACACCTTC.

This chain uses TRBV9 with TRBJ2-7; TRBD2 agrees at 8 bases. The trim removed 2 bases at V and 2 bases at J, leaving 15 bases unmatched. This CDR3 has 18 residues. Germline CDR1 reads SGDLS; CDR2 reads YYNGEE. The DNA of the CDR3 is TGTGCCAGCAGCGTCTTCCCGGGAGGGCCTGGGGTACCCTACGAGCAGTACTTC. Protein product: CASSVFPGGPGVPYEQYF.

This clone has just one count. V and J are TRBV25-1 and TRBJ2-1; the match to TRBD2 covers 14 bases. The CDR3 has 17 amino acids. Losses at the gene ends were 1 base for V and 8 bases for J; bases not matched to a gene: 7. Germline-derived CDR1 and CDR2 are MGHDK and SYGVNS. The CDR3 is CASSEFRGLAGADEQFF. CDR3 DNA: TGTGCCAGCAGTGAATTCCGGGGACTAGCGGGAGCGGATGAGCAGTTCTTC.

The CDR3 sequence is CASSPLFGQAFYEQYF. Here the CDR3 DNA reads TGTGCCAGCAGCCCCCTCTTCGGACAGGCGTTCTACGAGCAGTACTTC. This chain uses TRBV5-8 with TRBJ2-7; TRBD1 agrees at 7 bases. There are 16 residues in the CDR3. The V gene end was trimmed by 4 bases and the J gene end by 3 bases; junction bases not matched to a gene: 13. The germline V gene has CDR1 SGHTS and CDR2 YDEGEE.

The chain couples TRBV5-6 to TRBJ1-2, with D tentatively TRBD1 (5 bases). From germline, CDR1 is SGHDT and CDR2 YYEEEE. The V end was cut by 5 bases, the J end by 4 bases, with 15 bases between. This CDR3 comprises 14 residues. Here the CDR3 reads CASRVRQNSYGYTF. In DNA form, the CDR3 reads TGTGCCAGCAGAGTAAGACAGAACTCCTATGGCTACACCTTC.

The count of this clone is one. CDR3 loop: CASRDTGTGEGGGYTF. The CDR3 coding sequence is TGTGCCAGCAGGGATACCGGGACAGGGGAAGGAGGTGGCTACACCTTC. This chain links TRBV5-6 with TRBJ1-2; 10 bases are a match to TRBD1. The CDR3 covers 16 residues. The trim removed 5 bases at V and 7 bases at J, leaving 14 bases unmatched. Germline V gene data show CDR1 as SGHDT and CDR2 as YYEEEE.

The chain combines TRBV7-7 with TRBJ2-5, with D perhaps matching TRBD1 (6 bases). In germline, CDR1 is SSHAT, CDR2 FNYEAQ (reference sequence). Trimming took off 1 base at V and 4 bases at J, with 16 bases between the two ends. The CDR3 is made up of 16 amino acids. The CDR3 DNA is TGTGCCAGCAGCTTAGGAGGTCCAGGGGCAGGAGAGACCCAGTACTTC. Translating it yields CASSLGGPGAGETQYF.

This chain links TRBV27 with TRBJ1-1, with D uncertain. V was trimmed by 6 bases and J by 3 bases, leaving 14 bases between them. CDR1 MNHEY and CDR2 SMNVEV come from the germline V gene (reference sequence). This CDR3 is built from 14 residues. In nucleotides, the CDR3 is TGTGCCAGCAGGTCTACCTGGGGAGACACTGAAGCTTTCTTT. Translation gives CASRSTWGDTEAFF.

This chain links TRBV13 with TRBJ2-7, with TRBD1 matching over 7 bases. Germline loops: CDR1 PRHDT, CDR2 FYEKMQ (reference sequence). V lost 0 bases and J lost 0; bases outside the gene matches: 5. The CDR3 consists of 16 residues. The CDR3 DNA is TGTGCCAGCAGCTTAGGACAGGGGTTGAGCTCCTACGAGCAGTACTTC. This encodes CASSLGQGLSSYEQYF.

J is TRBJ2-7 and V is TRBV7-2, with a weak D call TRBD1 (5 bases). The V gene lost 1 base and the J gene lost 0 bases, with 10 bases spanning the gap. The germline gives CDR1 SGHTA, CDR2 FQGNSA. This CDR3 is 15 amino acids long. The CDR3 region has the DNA TGTGCCAGCAGCTTAGGGCAGGGCCGCTCCTACGAGCAGTACTTC. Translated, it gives CASSLGQGRSYEQYF. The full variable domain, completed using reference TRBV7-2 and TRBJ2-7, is GAGVSQSPSNKVTEKGKDVELRCDPISGHTALYWYRQSLGQGLEFLIYFQGNSAPDKSGLPSDRFSAERTGGSVSTLTIQRTQQEDSAVYLCASSLGQGRSYEQYFGPGTRLTVT.

DNA of the CDR3: TGTGCCAGCAGTTATGAGGCCACCCGGACTGAAGCTTTCTTT. It is translated as CASSYEATRTEAFF. The chain has TRBV6-2 or TRBV6-3 and TRBJ1-1; D is uncertain. With 3 bases removed from V and 5 bases from J, the gap between germline ends came to 13 bases. The CDR3 totals 14 residues. The germline gives CDR1 MNHEY, CDR2 SVGEGT.

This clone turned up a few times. CDR3 nucleotide sequence: TGTGCCAGCAGTGAAGAAGGGGGCAGTTACACTGAAGCTTTCTTT. Translation: CASSEEGGSYTEAFF. The rearrangement joins TRBV2 to TRBJ1-1, with 7 bases fitting TRBD1. V dropped 1 base and J dropped 3; count of bases not matched to a gene: 5. CDR3 length equals 15 residues. Germline loops: CDR1 SNHLY, CDR2 FYNNEI.

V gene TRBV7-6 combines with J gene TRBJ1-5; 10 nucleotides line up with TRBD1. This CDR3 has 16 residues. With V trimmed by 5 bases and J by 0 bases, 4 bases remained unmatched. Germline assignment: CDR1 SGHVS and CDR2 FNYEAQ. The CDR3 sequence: CASSPRTGGSNQPQHF. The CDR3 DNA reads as TGTGCCAGCAGCCCTCGGACAGGGGGTAGCAATCAGCCCCAGCATTTT.

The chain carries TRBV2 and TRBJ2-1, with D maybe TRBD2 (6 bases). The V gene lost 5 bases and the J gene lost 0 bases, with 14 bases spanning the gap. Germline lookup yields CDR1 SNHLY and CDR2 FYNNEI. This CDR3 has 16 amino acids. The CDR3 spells CASSFIADVSYNEQFF. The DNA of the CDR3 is TGTGCCAGCAGTTTTATAGCGGACGTCTCCTACAATGAGCAGTTCTTC.

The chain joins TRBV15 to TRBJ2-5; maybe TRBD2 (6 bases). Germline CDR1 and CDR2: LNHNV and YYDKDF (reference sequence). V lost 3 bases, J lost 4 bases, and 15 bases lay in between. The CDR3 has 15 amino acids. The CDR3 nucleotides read TGTGCCACCAGCAGCCTTGCGACTAGTAGAGAGACCCAGTACTTC. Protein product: CATSSLATSRETQYF.

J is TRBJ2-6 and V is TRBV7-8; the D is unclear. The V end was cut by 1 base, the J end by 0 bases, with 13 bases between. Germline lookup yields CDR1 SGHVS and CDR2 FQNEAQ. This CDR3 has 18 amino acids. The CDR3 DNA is TGTGCCAGCAGCTTAGAAGCTCTTGTCGGCTCTGGGGCCAACGTCCTGACTTTC. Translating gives CASSLEALVGSGANVLTF.

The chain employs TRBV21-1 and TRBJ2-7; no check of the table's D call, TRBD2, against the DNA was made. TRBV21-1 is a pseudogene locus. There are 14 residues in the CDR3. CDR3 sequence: CASSKDLSWREQYF. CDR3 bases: TGTGCCAGCAGCAAAGATTTAAGTTGGCGGGAGCAGTACTTC.

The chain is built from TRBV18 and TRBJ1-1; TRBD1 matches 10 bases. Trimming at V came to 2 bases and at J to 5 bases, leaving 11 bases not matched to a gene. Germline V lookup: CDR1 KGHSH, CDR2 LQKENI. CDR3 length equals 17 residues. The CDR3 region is CASSPIGTGAGGTEAFF. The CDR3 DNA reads TGTGCCAGCTCACCAATTGGGACAGGGGCCGGGGGGACTGAAGCTTTCTTT.

The CDR3 bases are TGTGCCAGCACCTCCCGGGACAGGGGGTTTTCGCAGTATTTT. It translates to CASTSRDRGFSQYF. This sequence joins TRBV6-5 and TRBJ2-3; the match to TRBD1 covers 11 bases. The V gene's germline CDR1 is MNHEY and CDR2 SVGAGI. CDR3 length: 14 residues. Trimming at V came to 7 bases and at J to 10 bases, leaving 10 bases not matched to a gene.

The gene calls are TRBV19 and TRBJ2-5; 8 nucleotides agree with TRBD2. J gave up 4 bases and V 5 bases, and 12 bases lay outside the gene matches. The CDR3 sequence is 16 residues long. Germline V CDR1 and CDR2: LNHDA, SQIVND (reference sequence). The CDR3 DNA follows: TGTGCCAGTAGTCGGGGGGGGCTCCTACGGGGAGAGACCCAGTACTTC. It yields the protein CASSRGGLLRGETQYF.

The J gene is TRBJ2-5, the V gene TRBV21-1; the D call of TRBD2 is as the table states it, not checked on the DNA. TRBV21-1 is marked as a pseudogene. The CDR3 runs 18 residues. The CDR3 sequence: CASSKRGKQGRIQETQYF. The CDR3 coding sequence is TGTGCCAGCAGCAAAAGAGGTAAGCAAGGTCGGATCCAAGAGACCCAGTACTTC.

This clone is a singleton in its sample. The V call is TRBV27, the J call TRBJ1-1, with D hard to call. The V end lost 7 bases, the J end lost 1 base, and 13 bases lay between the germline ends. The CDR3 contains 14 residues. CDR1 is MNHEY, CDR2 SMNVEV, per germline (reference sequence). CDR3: CASIGLLGNTEAFF. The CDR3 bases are TGTGCCAGCATCGGACTTTTAGGGAACACTGAAGCTTTCTTT.